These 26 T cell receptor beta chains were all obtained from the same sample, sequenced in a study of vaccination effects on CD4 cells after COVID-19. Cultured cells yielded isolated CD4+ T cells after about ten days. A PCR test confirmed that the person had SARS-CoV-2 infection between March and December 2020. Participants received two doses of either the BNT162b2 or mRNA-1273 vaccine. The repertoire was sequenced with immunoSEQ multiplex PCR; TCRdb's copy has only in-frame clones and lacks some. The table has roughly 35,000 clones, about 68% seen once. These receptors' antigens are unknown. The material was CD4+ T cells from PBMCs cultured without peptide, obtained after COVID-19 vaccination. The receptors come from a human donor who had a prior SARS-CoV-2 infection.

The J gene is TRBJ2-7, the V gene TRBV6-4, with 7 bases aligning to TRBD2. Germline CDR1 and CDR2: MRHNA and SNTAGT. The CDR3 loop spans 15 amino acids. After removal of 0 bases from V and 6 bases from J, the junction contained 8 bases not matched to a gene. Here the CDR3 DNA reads TGTGCCAGCAGTGACTCTCCGCGGGAGTCCCTCGAGCAGTACTTC. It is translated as CASSDSPRESLEQYF.

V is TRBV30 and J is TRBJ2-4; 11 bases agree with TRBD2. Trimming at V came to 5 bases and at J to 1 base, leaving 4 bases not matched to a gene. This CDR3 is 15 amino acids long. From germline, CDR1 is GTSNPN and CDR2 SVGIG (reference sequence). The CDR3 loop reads CAWEASGRAKNIQYF. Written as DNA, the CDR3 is TGTGCCTGGGAGGCTAGCGGGAGGGCCAAAAACATTCAGTACTTC. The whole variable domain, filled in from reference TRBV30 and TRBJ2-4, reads SQTIHQWPATLVQPVGSPLSLECTVEGTSNPNLYWYRQAAGRGLQLLFYSVGIGQISSEVPQNLSASRPQDRQFILSSKKLLLSDSGFYLCAWEASGRAKNIQYFGAGTRLSVL.

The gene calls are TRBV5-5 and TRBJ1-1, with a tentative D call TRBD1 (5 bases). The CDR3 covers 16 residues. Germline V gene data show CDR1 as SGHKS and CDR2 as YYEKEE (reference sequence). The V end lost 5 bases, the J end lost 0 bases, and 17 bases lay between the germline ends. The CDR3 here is CASSLAAGAMNTEAFF. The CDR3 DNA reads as TGTGCCAGCAGTCTGGCAGCCGGGGCCATGAACACTGAAGCTTTCTTT.

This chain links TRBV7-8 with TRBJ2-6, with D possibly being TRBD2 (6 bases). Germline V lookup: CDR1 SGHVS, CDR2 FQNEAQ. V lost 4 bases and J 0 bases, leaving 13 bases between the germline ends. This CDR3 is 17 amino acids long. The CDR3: CASSWMGLRSGANVLTF. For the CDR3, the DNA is TGTGCCAGCAGCTGGATGGGACTGCGCTCTGGGGCCAACGTCCTGACTTTC.

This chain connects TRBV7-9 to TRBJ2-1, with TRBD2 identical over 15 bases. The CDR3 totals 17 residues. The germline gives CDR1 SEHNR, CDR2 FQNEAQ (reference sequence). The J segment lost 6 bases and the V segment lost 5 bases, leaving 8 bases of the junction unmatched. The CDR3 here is CASSPWTSGRATNEQFF. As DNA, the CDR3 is TGTGCCAGCAGCCCCTGGACTAGCGGGAGGGCAACCAATGAGCAGTTCTTC.

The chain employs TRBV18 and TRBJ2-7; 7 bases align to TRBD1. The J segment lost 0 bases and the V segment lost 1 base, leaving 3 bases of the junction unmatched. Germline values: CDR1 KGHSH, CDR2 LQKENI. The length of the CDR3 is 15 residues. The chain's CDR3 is CASSPRWTGSYEQYF. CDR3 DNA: TGTGCCAGCTCACCACGCTGGACAGGCTCCTACGAGCAGTACTTC.

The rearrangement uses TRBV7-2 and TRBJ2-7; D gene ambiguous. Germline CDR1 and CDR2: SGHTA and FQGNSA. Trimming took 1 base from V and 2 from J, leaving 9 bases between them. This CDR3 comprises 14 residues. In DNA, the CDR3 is TGTGCCAGCAGCTTAGGCATAGGTCCCTACGAGCAGTACTTC. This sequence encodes CASSLGIGPYEQYF.

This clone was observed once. CDR3 in DNA: TGTGCCAGCAGCTTGATAAGCGGGATTTACAATGAGCAGTTCTTC. Translated: CASSLISGIYNEQFF. V gene TRBV7-9 combines with J gene TRBJ2-1; 7 bases line up with TRBD2. Germline loops: CDR1 SEHNR, CDR2 FQNEAQ (reference sequence). The CDR3 has 15 residues. The J segment lost 4 bases and the V segment lost 3 bases, leaving 6 bases of the junction unmatched.

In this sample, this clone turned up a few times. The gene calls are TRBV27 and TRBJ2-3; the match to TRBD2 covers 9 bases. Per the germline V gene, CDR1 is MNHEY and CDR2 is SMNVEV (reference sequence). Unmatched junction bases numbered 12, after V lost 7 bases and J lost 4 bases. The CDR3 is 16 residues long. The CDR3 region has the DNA TGTGCCAGCAATCAGTTTGCTAGCGGGACGGCAGATACGCAGTATTTT. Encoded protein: CASNQFASGTADTQYF.

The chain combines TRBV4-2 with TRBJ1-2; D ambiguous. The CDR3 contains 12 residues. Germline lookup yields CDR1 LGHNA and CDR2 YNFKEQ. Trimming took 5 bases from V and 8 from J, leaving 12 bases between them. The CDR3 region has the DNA TGTGCCAGCAGCTCCGTCGGGCGAGGCTACACCTTC. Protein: CASSSVGRGYTF.

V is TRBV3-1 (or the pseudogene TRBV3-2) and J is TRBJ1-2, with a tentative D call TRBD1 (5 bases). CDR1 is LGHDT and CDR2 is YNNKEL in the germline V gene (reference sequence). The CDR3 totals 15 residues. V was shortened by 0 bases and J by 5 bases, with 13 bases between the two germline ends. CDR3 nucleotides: TGTGCCAGCAGCCAAGATGCGGGGGGTAGGTATGGCTACACCTTC. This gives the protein CASSQDAGGRYGYTF.

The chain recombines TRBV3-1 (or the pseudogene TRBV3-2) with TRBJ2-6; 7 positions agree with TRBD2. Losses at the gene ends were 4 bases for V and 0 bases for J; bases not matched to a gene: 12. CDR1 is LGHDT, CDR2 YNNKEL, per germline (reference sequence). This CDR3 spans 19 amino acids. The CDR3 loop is CASSRKLGGEISGANVLTF. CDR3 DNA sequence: TGTGCCAGCAGCCGCAAGTTGGGGGGGGAGATCTCTGGGGCCAACGTCCTGACTTTC.

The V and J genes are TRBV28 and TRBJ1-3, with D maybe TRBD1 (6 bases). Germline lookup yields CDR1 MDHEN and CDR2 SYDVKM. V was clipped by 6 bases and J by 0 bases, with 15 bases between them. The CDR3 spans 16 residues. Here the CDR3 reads CASSDIRGGSGNTIYF. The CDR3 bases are TGTGCCAGCAGCGACATTAGAGGGGGCTCTGGAAACACCATATATTTT.

CDR3 in DNA: TGTGCCACCAGTGACCTTAGACAGGGGGCCTACAATGAGCAGTTCTTC. Translation: CATSDLRQGAYNEQFF. This sequence joins TRBV24-1 and TRBJ2-1; 9 bases map to TRBD1. V lost 4 bases, J lost 2 bases, and 5 bases stayed unmatched. This CDR3 is 16 amino acids long. Germline CDR1 is KGHDR and CDR2 is SFDVKD.

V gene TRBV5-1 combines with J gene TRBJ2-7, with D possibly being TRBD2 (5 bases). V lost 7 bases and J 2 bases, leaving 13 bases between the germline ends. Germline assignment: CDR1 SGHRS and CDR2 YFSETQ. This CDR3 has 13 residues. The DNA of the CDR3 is TGCGCCAGCCGGCCTAGCCCGCCCTACGAGCAGTACTTC. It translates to CASRPSPPYEQYF. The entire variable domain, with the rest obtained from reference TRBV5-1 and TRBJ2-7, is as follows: KAGVTQTPRYLIKTRGQQVTLSCSPISGHRSVSWYQQTPGQGLQFLFEYFSETQRNKGNFPGRFSGRQFSNSRSEMNVSTLELGDSALYLCASRPSPPYEQYFGPGTRLTVT.

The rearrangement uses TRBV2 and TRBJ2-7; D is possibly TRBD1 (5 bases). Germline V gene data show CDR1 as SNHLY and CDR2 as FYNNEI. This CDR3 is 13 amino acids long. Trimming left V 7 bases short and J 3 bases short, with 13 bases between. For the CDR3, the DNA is TGTGCCAGCAACTGGGGCAGGAGCTACGAGCAGTACTTC. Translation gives CASNWGRSYEQYF.

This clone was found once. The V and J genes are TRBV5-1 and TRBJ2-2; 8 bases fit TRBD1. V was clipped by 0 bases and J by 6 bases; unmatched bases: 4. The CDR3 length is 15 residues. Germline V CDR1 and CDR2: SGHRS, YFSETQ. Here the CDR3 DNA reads TGCGCCAGCAGCTTGGTACAGGGGGAGGCCGGGGAGCTGTTTTTT. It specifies CASSLVQGEAGELFF.

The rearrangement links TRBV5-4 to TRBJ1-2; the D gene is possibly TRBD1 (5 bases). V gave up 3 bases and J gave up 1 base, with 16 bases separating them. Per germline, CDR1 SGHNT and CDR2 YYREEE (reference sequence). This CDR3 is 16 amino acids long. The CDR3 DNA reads TGTGCCAGCAGCTCCGGGGGGAGACAGCTTAACTATGGCTACACCTTC. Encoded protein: CASSSGGRQLNYGYTF.

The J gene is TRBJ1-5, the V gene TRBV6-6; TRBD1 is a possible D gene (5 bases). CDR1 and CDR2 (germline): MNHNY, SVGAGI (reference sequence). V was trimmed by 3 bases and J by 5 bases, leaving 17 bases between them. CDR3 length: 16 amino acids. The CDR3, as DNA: TGTGCCAGCAGTTATTCTCGGGGGGAGAGGTATCAGCCCCAGCATTTT. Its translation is CASSYSRGERYQPQHF.

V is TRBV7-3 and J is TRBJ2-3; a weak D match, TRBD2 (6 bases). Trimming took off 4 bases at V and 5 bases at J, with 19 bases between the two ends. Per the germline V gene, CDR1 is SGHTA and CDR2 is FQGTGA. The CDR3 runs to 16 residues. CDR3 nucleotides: TGTGCCAGCAGCTACCTCTTAAATCAGGAGGGAGATACGCAGTATTTT. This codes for CASSYLLNQEGDTQYF.

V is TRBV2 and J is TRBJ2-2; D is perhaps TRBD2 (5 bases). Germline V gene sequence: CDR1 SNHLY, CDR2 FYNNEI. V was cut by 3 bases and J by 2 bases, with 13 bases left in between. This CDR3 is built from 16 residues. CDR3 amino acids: CASSELEVGNTGELFF. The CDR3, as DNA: TGTGCCAGCAGTGAGTTGGAGGTGGGAAACACCGGGGAGCTGTTTTTT.

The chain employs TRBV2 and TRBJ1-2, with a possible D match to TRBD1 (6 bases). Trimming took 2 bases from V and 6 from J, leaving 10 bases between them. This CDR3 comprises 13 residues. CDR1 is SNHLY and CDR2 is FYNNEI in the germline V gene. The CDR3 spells CASSETQGNGYTF. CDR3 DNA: TGTGCCAGCAGTGAAACTCAGGGGAATGGCTACACCTTC.

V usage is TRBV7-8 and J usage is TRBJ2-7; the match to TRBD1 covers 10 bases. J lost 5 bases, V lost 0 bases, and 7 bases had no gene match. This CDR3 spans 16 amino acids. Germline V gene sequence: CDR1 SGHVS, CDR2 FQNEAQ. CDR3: CASSLARGTGANEQYF. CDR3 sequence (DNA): TGTGCCAGCAGCTTAGCGCGGGGGACAGGGGCGAACGAGCAGTACTTC.

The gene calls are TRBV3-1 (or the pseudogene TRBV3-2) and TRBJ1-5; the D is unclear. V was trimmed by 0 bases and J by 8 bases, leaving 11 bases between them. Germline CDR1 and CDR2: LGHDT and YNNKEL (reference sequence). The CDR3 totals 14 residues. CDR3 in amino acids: CASSQDLLVEPQHF. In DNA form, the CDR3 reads TGTGCCAGCAGCCAAGATCTTCTGGTGGAGCCCCAGCATTTT.

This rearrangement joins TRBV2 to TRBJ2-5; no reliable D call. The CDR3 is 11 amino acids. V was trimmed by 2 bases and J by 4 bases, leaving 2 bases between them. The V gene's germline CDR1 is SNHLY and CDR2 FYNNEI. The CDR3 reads CASSETETQYF. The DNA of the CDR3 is TGTGCCAGCAGTGAAACAGAGACCCAGTACTTC.

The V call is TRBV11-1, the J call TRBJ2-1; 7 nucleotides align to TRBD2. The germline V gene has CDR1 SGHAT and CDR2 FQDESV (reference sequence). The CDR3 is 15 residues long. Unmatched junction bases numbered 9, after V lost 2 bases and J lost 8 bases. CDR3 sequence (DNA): TGTGCCAGCAGCTTAATGGCGGGAGTTCTCGATGAGCAGTTCTTC. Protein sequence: CASSLMAGVLDEQFF.